What follows are 11 T cell receptor beta chains derived from one specimen sequenced in a study of T cells in women clearing cervical HPV infection. The data were produced by immunoSEQ multiplex PCR, yet TCRdb's version contains in-frame clones alone and is incomplete. The sample has 20,000 to 30,000 clones, and its top ten clones hold roughly 6.8%. Material: blood buffy coat. These receptors were taken from a woman aged 18 to 75 with a cervical HPV16 infection that either progressed to CIN3+ or cleared (not recorded which).

A note on this clone: The CDR3 goes on 3 residues after the read ends, and that part is filled in from the germline J gene. V gene TRBV10-1 combines with J gene TRBJ1-3; tentative D call: TRBD1 (6 bases). The germline V gene has CDR1 WNHNN and CDR2 SYGVQD (reference sequence). This CDR3 has 17 residues. The germline V and J ends were trimmed by 7 bases and 0 bases, with 19 bases remaining between them. The CDR3 reads CASTPGVSLFSGNTIYF. The CDR3 DNA, read in part, is TGCGCCAGCACCCCAGGGGTATCCCTCTTCTCTGGAAACACC.

Details on this clone: The CDR3 end lies 3 residues beyond the end of the read and is filled in from the germline J gene. The chain is built from TRBV5-1 and TRBJ2-5; tentative D call: TRBD1 (5 bases). V was cut by 5 bases and J by 3 bases, with 5 bases left in between. The V gene's germline CDR1 is SGHRS and CDR2 YFSETQ. The CDR3 is 11 amino acids. The CDR3 DNA, read in part, is TGCGCCAGCAGGACAGAAGAGACC. Its protein is CASRTEET. The whole CDR3 is CASRTEETQYF.

As concerns this clone: The CDR3 end lies 3 residues beyond the end of the read and is filled in from the germline J gene. V and J are TRBV20-1 and TRBJ2-7; 10 bases agree with TRBD2. This CDR3 has 13 amino acids. The germline V gene encodes CDR1 DFQATT and CDR2 SNEGSKA (reference sequence). Trimming cost V 6 bases and J 1 base; bases outside gene matches: 3. The CDR3 spells CSAKLAGSYEQYF. CDR3 DNA (partial): TGCAGTGCGAAACTAGCGGGATCCTACGAG.

A note on this clone: The read finishes 3 residues shy of the CDR3 end, and the germline J gene is used to complete it. This chain uses TRBV10-3 with TRBJ2-7; weak D call: TRBD1 (6 bases). V was shortened by 3 bases and J by 5 bases, with 8 bases between the two germline ends. The CDR3 is 12 residues long. CDR1 is ENHRY and CDR2 is SYGVKD in the germline V gene. The sequenced part of the CDR3 DNA is TGTGCCATCAGTGATCAGGGGAACGAG. This gives the protein CAISDQGNE. From start to end, the CDR3 is CAISDQGNEQYF.

For this clone: The sequence runs out 3 residues before the end of the CDR3; the remainder is reconstructed from the germline J gene. V is TRBV5-1 and J is TRBJ1-1; maybe TRBD1 (5 bases). In germline, CDR1 is SGHRS, CDR2 YFSETQ. This CDR3 is 14 amino acids long. Trimming took 0 bases from V and 1 from J, leaving 7 bases between them. The DNA read from the CDR3 is TGCGCCAGCAGCTTGGAGGGGCAGAACACTGAA. This codes for CASSLEGQNTE. The whole CDR3 reads CASSLEGQNTEAFF.

CDR3 residues: CASSQAVTGDSPLFF. The sequenced part of the CDR3 DNA is TGCGCCAGCAGCCAAGCTGTGACAGGGGATTCACCG. The J gene is TRBJ2-2, the V gene TRBV4-1; 8 positions agree with TRBD1. The read ends 3 residues before the CDR3 terminus; that terminus is restored from the germline J gene. Germline V gene data show CDR1 as MGHRA and CDR2 as YSYEKL. This CDR3 is built from 15 residues.

Considering frequency, this clone is medium-sized. The read finishes 3 residues shy of the CDR3 end, and the germline J gene is used to complete it. The V call is TRBV7-3, the J call TRBJ2-2, with D perhaps matching TRBD1 (6 bases). CDR1 is SGHTA and CDR2 is FQGTGA in the germline V gene. This CDR3 comprises 14 residues. V lost 2 bases, J lost 4 bases, and 8 bases lay in between. The DNA read from the CDR3 is TGTGCCAGCAGCTTACGAGGGGGCACCGGGGAG. It specifies CASSLRGGTGE. The CDR3, in full, reads CASSLRGGTGELFF.

For this clone: The read finishes 3 residues shy of the CDR3 end, and the germline J gene is used to complete it. V and J are TRBV5-1 and TRBJ1-1; TRBD1 is a possible D gene (6 bases). The CDR3 is made up of 13 amino acids. CDR1 and CDR2 (germline): SGHRS, YFSETQ. Here the CDR3 reads CASSMQVDREAFF. Partial CDR3 DNA: TGCGCCAGCAGCATGCAGGTGGACAGAGAA.

Note on this clone: The read ends 3 residues early relative to the CDR3; the germline J gene fills the gap. The chain joins TRBV19 to TRBJ1-2, with 9 bases identical to TRBD1. This CDR3 is 13 amino acids long. Unmatched junction bases numbered 2, after V lost 5 bases and J lost 4 bases. Germline V gene lookup returns CDR1 LNHDA and CDR2 SQIVND (reference sequence). This CDR3 is CASSEQGAYGYTF. CDR3 bases read: TGTGCCAGTAGTGAACAGGGGGCCTATGGC.

Frequency places this clone as medium-sized. Read coverage stops 3 residues before the CDR3 terminus; the germline J gene supplies the remainder. The genes are TRBV29-1 and TRBJ2-1; D may be TRBD2 (5 bases). The CDR3 has 15 residues. CDR1 is SQVTM and CDR2 is ANQGSEA in the germline V gene. Trimming took off 7 bases at V and 0 bases at J, with 16 bases between the two ends. The covered CDR3 bases are TGCAGCGCCTCGAGGGTACAACTCTCCTACAATGAG. Its protein is CSASRVQLSYNE. The whole CDR3 region reads CSASRVQLSYNEQFF.

With respect to this clone: The CDR3 goes on 3 residues after the read ends, and that part is filled in from the germline J gene. The chain joins TRBV7-2 to TRBJ2-2; possible D gene TRBD1, 6 bases. This CDR3 has 15 residues. Germline V CDR1 and CDR2: SGHTA, FQGNSA. The CDR3 region is CASSLAARGESPLFF. Partial CDR3 DNA: TGTGCCAGCAGCTTAGCGGCCAGGGGAGAATCACCG.